This T cell receptor beta chain was documented in a study of OX40 agonist ivuxolimab in advanced cancers. Notes on the research overall: Ivuxolimab, which targeted the costimulatory receptor OX40 (CD134), was an agonistic, fully human IgG2 monoclonal antibody. The point of sequencing TCRbeta in the periphery was to test whether ivuxolimab changed TCR sequence diversity and drove clonal T-cell expansion. Partial responses were achieved by three dose-escalation patients, of whom one had hepatocellular carcinoma and two had cutaneous melanoma. In the dose-escalation cohort, 82.7% of patients were male, and the mean age was around 60 years, with a range of about 23 to 85. The paper describes the monotherapy dose-escalation part (N ≈ 50 patients) of the phase I trial of ivuxolimab. Among the approximately 50 dose-escalation patients, about 19 had hepatocellular carcinoma, 15 or so melanoma, 9 renal cell carcinoma and 9 head and neck cancer. Intravenous ivuxolimab was administered to patients every 2 weeks at six dose levels: 0.01, 0.1, 0.3, 1.5, 3 and 10 mg/kg. Prior anti-PD-1, anti-PD-L1 or anti-CTLA-4 therapy was permitted, and approximately 42% of dose-escalation patients had received checkpoint inhibitors. General findings and caveats noted by the study authors: Clonal expansion of both CD4+ and CD8+ blood T cells was observed from baseline to week 6 at doses 0.1 to 3.0 mg/kg. Low levels of normalized T-cell clonal expansion were also seen in some nonresponding patients. Antigen specificity was not determined for the clonally expanded peripheral T cells. After ivuxolimab, CD8+ T cells had more expanded clones than CD4+ T cells on average. In the 0.1-3.0 mg/kg groups, partial responders had among the lowest normalized peripheral clonal expansion, particularly in CD8+ T cells.

There are 14 amino acids in the CDR3, from cysteine to phenylalanine inclusive. The read is trimmed to its CDR3 DNA, 42 bases read in frame from base 1. According to the germline V gene, CDR1 reads SGHAT and CDR2 reads FQNNGV. A distance of 6 bases separates the germline ends of V and J, which lose 2 bases and 0 bases respectively. Remarks on this clone: There is no known antigen for this receptor. Base qualities are not recorded, but no much larger clone differs from it by a single base.

For sequencing of the TCRbeta CDR3 region, genomic DNA was extracted from the sorted cells. The immunoSEQ Assay was used to sequence the TCRbeta CDR3 regions. Drawn from immuneACCESS, this table holds only the in-frame rearrangements with V and J called that TCRdb kept. Clones are partly lost; checked studies trace under half to an unresolved V gene and leave the rest unexplained. The sample table holds roughly 60,000 clones, of which 84% were seen once. The ten largest clones add up to approximately 4.5% of the sample. Patients with a history of autoimmune disease or receiving systemic immunosuppression were excluded from the trial. Peripheral blood for TCR sequencing was collected from all dose cohorts at baseline, on cycle 4 day 1, and on cycle 7 day 1. Samples came from an open-label, multicenter, first-in-human phase I dose-escalation trial of ivuxolimab. Adults with locally advanced or metastatic melanoma, renal cell carcinoma, hepatocellular carcinoma or head and neck squamous cell carcinoma were enrolled in the trial. Before TCR sequencing, CD4+ and CD8+ T cells were separately sorted from peripheral blood.

This chain is built from TRBV11-2 and TRBJ2-3; the D gene cannot be resolved reliably. The material was CD4+ or CD8+ T cells sorted from blood, obtained in a trial of the OX40 agonist ivuxolimab. The sequence was collected from an adult with an advanced solid tumor such as melanoma, head and neck, liver or kidney cancer. The DNA sequence is TGTGCCAGCAGCTTACAGGAGAGCACAGATACGCAGTATTTT. Its translation reads: CASSLQESTDTQYF.